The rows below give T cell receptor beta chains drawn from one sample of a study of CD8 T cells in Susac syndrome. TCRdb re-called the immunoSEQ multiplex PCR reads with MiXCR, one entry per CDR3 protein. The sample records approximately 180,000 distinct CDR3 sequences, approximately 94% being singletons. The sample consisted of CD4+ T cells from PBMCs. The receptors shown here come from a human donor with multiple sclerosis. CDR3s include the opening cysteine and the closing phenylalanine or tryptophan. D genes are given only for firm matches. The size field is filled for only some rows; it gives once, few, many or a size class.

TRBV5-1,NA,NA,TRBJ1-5,CASRPNVSPNQPQHF,TGCGCCAGCAGACCTAACGTGAGTCCGAATCAGCCCCAGCATTTT
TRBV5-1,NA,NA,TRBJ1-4,CASSLNQAATNEKLFF,TGCGCCAGCAGCTTAAACCAGGCGGCAACTAATGAAAAACTGTTTTTT
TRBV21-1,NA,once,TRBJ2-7,CASSSRDRVDEQYF,TGTGCCAGCAGTTCCCGGGACAGGGTCGACGAGCAGTACTTC
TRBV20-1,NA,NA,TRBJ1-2,CSARQGVNYGYTF,TGCAGTGCTCGCCAGGGCGTAAACTATGGCTACACCTTC
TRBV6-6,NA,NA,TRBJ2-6,CASSYSIGSGANVLTF,TGTGCCAGCAGTTACAGTATCGGGTCTGGGGCCAACGTCCTGACTTTC
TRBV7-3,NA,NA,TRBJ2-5,CASSPVGRETQYF,TGTGCCAGCAGCCCCGTGGGAAGAGAGACCCAGTACTTC
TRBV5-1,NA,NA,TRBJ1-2,CASSLMGTDGYTF,TGCGCCAGCAGCTTGATGGGGACCGATGGCTACACCTTC
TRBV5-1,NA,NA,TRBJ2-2,CASSLDGEGNTGELFF,TGCGCCAGCAGCTTGGACGGTGAAGGGAACACCGGGGAGCTGTTTTTT
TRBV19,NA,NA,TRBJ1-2,CASVPGRGDYGYTF,TGTGCCAGCGTTCCGGGGCGGGGAGACTATGGCTACACCTTC
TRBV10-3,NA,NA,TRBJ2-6,CAISEAIQGSGANVLTF,TGTGCCATCAGTGAGGCGATACAGGGCTCTGGGGCCAACGTCCTGACTTTC
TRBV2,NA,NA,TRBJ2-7,CASSTQGGVYEQYF,TGTGCCAGCAGTACCCAAGGAGGGGTCTACGAGCAGTACTTC
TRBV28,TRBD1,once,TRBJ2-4,CATADRVVSLRYF,TGTGCCACAGCCGACAGGGTTGTTTCTCTTAGGTACTTC
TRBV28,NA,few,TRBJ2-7,CASSLPGEQYF,TGTGCCAGCAGCCTGCCTGGCGAGCAGTACTTC
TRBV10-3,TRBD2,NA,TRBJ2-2,CATAPSGGRNTGELFF,TGTGCCACCGCCCCTAGCGGGGGCCGGAACACCGGGGAGCTGTTTTTT
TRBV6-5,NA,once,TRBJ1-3,CASRLDRNSGNTIYF,TGTGCCAGCAGATTAGACAGAAACTCTGGAAACACCATATATTTT
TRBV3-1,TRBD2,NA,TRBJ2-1,CASSRGLAAYNEQFF,TGTGCCAGCAGCCGTGGACTAGCGGCCTACAATGAGCAGTTCTTC
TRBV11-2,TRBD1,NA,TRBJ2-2,CASSLTGASTGELFF,TGTGCCAGCAGCTTAACAGGGGCGAGCACCGGGGAGCTGTTTTTT
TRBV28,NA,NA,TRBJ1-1,CASSRSDWGSLVNEAFF,TGTGCCAGCAGTCGGTCGGATTGGGGTTCCCTTGTAAATGAAGCTTTCTTT
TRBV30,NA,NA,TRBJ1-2,CAWNAGRFYGYTF,TGTGCCTGGAACGCAGGGCGATTCTATGGCTACACCTTC
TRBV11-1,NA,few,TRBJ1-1,CASSLLLNTEAFF,TGTGCCAGCAGCTTACTTTTGAACACTGAAGCTTTCTTT
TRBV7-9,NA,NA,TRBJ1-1,CASTQSGGPPEAFF,TGTGCCAGCACCCAGTCCGGGGGGCCACCCGAAGCTTTCTTT
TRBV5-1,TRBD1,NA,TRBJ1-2,CASSFGGQENGYTF,TGCGCCAGCAGCTTCGGGGGACAGGAAAATGGCTACACCTTC